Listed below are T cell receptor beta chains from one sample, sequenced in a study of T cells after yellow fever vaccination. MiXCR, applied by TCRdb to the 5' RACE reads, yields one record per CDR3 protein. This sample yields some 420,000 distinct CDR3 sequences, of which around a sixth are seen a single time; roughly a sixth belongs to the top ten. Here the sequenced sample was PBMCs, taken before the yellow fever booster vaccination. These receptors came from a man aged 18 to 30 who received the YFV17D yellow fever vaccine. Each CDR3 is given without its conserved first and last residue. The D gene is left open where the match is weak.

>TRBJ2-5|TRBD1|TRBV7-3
ASSHRGQETQY
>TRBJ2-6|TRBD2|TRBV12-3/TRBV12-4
ASSLPGGSGANVLT
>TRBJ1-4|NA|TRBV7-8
ASRTGINEKLF
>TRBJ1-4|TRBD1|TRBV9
ASSVVGQVIRGEKLF
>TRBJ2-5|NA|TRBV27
ASSLSWGETQY
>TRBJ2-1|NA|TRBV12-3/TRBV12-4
ASSLGSVNEQF
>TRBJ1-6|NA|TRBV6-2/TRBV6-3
ASSWGRGSPLH
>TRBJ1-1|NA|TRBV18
ASSPPALNTEAF
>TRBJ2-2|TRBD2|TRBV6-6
ASSYVGGMNTGELF
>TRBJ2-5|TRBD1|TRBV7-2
ASSLGGTARLQTQY
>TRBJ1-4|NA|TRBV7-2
ASSLRQASGKLF
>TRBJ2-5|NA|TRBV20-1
SARGPEETQY
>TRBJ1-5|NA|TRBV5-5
ASSLSAGPQH
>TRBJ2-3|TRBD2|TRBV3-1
ASSELAGVTDTQY
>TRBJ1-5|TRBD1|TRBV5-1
ASSLEGAEPQH
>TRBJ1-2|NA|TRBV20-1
SARIHTEAHGYT
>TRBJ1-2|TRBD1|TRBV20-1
SARVGQGANYGYT
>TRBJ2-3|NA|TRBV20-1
SLSLGGDTDTQY
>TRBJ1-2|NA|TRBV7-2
ASSFTANYGYT
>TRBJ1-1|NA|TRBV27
ASSLSFRANTEAF
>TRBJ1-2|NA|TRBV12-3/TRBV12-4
ASTFRGRSPGYT
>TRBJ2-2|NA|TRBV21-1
ASRPTGAGELF
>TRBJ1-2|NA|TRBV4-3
ASSQVSGPIFYGYT
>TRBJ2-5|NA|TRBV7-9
ASSSGAGADETQY
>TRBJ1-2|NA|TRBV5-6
ASSLPGRTISNYGYT
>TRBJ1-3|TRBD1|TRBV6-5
ASSRQGLNSGNTIY
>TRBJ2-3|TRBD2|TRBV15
ATSRPGGGSDTQY